This T cell receptor beta chain was sequenced during a study of T cells in localized non-small cell lung cancer. Study findings and constraints: Adjacent lung was found to contain a median approximately 52 of the top 100 tumor clones. Uninvolved adjacent lung showed peak T cell clonality, exceeding tumor. Elevated blood T cell density was associated with longer overall survival. Sequencing was restricted to one tumor region; therefore, heterogeneity remains possible.

This clone was seen a few times. Its antigen is undetermined. Assay used: immunoSEQ multiplex PCR; TCRdb lists only in-frame clones, some missing. The sample includes tens of thousands of clones, roughly 87% seen only once; the top ten take around 32%. The sequences come from peripheral blood, collected before any cancer treatment. The clonotype originates from a male donor aged 60 or over with stage I squamous cell lung carcinoma.

CDR3 DNA: TGTGCCAGCAGCTTACTAGGGGGGGCCGATACGCAGTATTTT. It yields the protein CASSLLGGADTQYF. The chain combines TRBV7-9 with TRBJ2-3, with a possible D match to TRBD2 (7 bases). From germline, CDR1 is SEHNR and CDR2 FQNEAQ (reference sequence). This CDR3 has 14 residues. V lost 2 bases and J lost 6, with 12 bases in between.